This T cell receptor beta chain stems from a study of PD-1 blockade in mismatch repair-deficient tumors. The repertoire was sequenced with immunoSEQ multiplex PCR; TCRdb's copy has only in-frame clones and lacks some. The sample consists of around 120,000 clones, around 83% of them appearing once. Trimming pared 10 bases from V and 1 base from J, leaving 17 bases between. The CDR3 contains 14 residues. The germline V gene has CDR1 MDHEN and CDR2 SYDVKM. TCRs were sequenced from a few patients responding to pembrolizumab. This TCR was sampled from an adult with mismatch repair-deficient cancer. The V gene is TRBV28, the J gene TRBJ2-7; tentative D call: TRBD1 (6 bases). This sample comprised peripheral blood, obtained 44 weeks after starting pembrolizumab. The CDR3 is CAISGEALSYEQYF. CDR3 coding DNA: TGTGCCATTTCAGGGGAAGCCCTATCCTACGAGCAGTACTTC.